One and the same sample provided the 16 T cell receptor beta chains below, sequenced in a study of human T cells and chemical hapten exposure. TCRdb processed the 5' RACE reads anew with MiXCR; each CDR3 protein has one entry. Of approximately 110,000 distinct CDR3 sequences in the sample, approximately 19% are singletons; the top ten hold approximately 3%. From whole blood left unfractionated, total RNA was extracted. The receptors shown here come from a human donor in good health.

The chain couples TRBV27 to TRBJ2-1, with 12 bases aligning to TRBD2. Germline trimming cut 4 bases from V and 12 bases from J; bases unmatched to any gene: 4. Per germline, CDR1 MNHEY and CDR2 SMNVEV (reference sequence). There are 13 residues in the CDR3. The CDR3 region has the DNA TGTGCCAGCAGTTCTAGCGGGAGGGCCGCGCAGTTCTTC. The encoded protein is CASSSSGRAAQFF.

This clonotype occurred a few times. The chain links TRBV28 to TRBJ2-3; the match to TRBD2 covers 8 bases. Germline V CDR1 and CDR2: MDHEN, SYDVKM. V shed 5 bases, J shed 0 bases, and the junction held 4 bases outside the gene matches. This CDR3 has 15 residues. In DNA form, the CDR3 reads TGTGCCAGCAGTCCCGGACTAGCTAGCACAGATACGCAGTATTTT. The encoded protein is CASSPGLASTDTQYF.

The chain links TRBV4-1 to TRBJ1-1; D unclear. V dropped 5 bases and J dropped 2 bases, with 12 bases sitting between them. The germline V gene has CDR1 MGHRA and CDR2 YSYEKL. This CDR3 is 14 amino acids long. The CDR3 DNA reads as TGCGCCAGCAGCTCAAGGGCAGTCAACACTGAAGCTTTCTTT. Amino acids: CASSSRAVNTEAFF.

The chain links TRBV12-2 to TRBJ2-5; the table calls TRBD1, which could not be checked here. TRBV12-2 has pseudogene status. CDR3 length: 16 amino acids. In nucleotides, the CDR3 is TGTGCAAGTCGCCTAATGACAGGGGGTAGAGAGGCGACCCAGTACTTC. Translation: CASRLMTGGREATQYF.

The rearrangement links TRBV7-3 to TRBJ1-6, with a weak D call TRBD1 (6 bases). CDR1 and CDR2 from the germline V gene are SGHTA and FQGTGA. The germline V and J ends were trimmed by 4 bases and 4 bases, with 14 bases remaining between them. The CDR3 is 16 residues long. The CDR3 DNA follows: TGTGCCAGCAGCTCCCAGGGGCGAGGGTATAATTCACCCCTCCACTTT. It specifies CASSSQGRGYNSPLHF.

CDR3 DNA: TGCGCCAGCAGCTTGGGGACAGGGGGCGCATATACTGAAGCTTTCTTT. This encodes CASSLGTGGAYTEAFF. The chain combines TRBV5-1 with TRBJ1-1; 11 bases align to TRBD1. CDR1 is SGHRS, CDR2 YFSETQ, per germline. V lost 0 bases and J lost 5; bases outside the gene matches: 6. This CDR3 region has 16 residues.

There are a few counts of this clonotype. The chain is built from TRBV6-2 or TRBV6-3 and TRBJ1-2; 9 positions agree with TRBD1. CDR3 length: 15 residues. The junction had 11 bases not matched to a gene; V was cut back by 6 bases and J by 6 bases. Germline values: CDR1 MNHEY, CDR2 SVGEGT. The chain's CDR3 is CASSSWTGESNGYTF. Written as DNA, the CDR3 is TGTGCCAGCAGCTCCTGGACAGGGGAGTCGAATGGCTACACCTTC.

CDR3 nucleotide sequence: TGTGCCAGCAGTTACTACGGCGGTTCACCCCTCCACTTT. This encodes CASSYYGGSPLHF. V is TRBV6-5 and J is TRBJ1-6, with D unclear. The CDR3 sequence is 13 residues long. V gave up 1 base and J gave up 9 bases, with 7 bases separating them. CDR1 is MNHEY, CDR2 SVGAGI, per germline.

There are a few counts of this clonotype. The chain combines TRBV20-1 with TRBJ2-7, with 11 bases identical to TRBD2. The CDR3 runs 18 residues. Germline-derived CDR1 and CDR2 are DFQATT and SNEGSKA (reference sequence). Trimming cost V 2 bases and J 0 bases; bases outside gene matches: 12. The CDR3 nucleotides read TGCAGTGCTAGACTCCGTTTCCCGACTAGCGGGGACTCCTACGAGCAGTACTTC. Protein product: CSARLRFPTSGDSYEQYF.

In this sample, this clonotype turned up a few times. The V call is TRBV25-1, the J call TRBJ2-7, with TRBD1 matching 8 bases. Per the germline V gene, CDR1 is MGHDK and CDR2 is SYGVNS. This CDR3 region has 15 residues. V shed 4 bases, J shed 1 base, and the junction held 6 bases outside the gene matches. CDR3 protein: CASSGTGLGSYEQYF. The CDR3 bases are TGTGCCAGCAGTGGGACAGGGCTGGGTTCCTACGAGCAGTACTTC.

The chain recombines TRBV9 with TRBJ2-7; D is unclear. The CDR3 sequence is 16 residues long. Between the trimmed V and J ends, which lost 2 bases and 6 bases, there was a span of 21 bases. The germline V gene has CDR1 SGDLS and CDR2 YYNGEE. The CDR3 DNA is TGTGCCAGCAGCGTCCTGAGCGACCCGACCTCGGGCGAGCAGTACTTC. Its translation: CASSVLSDPTSGEQYF.

This chain joins TRBV5-1 and TRBJ2-4, with 9 bases aligning to TRBD2. Germline CDR1 reads SGHRS; CDR2 reads YFSETQ. V lost 0 bases and J lost 13; bases outside the gene matches: 8. This CDR3 has 14 residues. CDR3: CASSLEAGGSPQYF. CDR3 coding DNA: TGCGCCAGCAGCTTGGAGGCGGGAGGGAGCCCCCAGTACTTC.

A few counts support this clonotype. This chain joins TRBV15 and TRBJ1-5, with D unclear. CDR1 and CDR2 (germline): LNHNV, YYDKDF (reference sequence). There are 12 residues in the CDR3. V was cut by 0 bases and J by 5 bases, with 2 bases left in between. The CDR3 bases are TGTGCCACCAGCAGAGATTATCAGCCCCAGCATTTT. Translation gives CATSRDYQPQHF. The full variable domain, its missing parts supplied by reference TRBV15 and TRBJ1-5, is DAMVIQNPRYQVTQFGKPVTLSCSQTLNHNVMYWYQQKSSQAPKLLFHYYDKDFNNEADTPDNFQSRRPNTSFCFLDIRSPGLGDTAMYLCATSRDYQPQHFGDGTRLSIL.

This clonotype was seen only a few times. The junction and the germline gene differ at one end; a read error may be behind it. The chain links TRBV12-3 or TRBV12-4 to TRBJ1-1, with unresolved D. The CDR3 is made up of 12 amino acids. The CDR3 region is CASSLASLWIVF. The DNA of the CDR3 is TGTGCCAGCAGTTTAGCTAGCTTGTGGATAGTATTT.

This rearrangement joins TRBV7-9 to TRBJ1-1; D is unclear. The CDR3 runs to 16 residues. V shed 5 bases and J shed 0 bases, with 16 bases lying between them. CDR1 and CDR2 from the germline V gene are SEHNR and FQNEAQ (reference sequence). The CDR3 sequence is CASSHGPLRLNTEAFF. As DNA, the CDR3 is TGTGCCAGCAGCCACGGGCCCCTTCGCTTGAACACTGAAGCTTTCTTT.

The chain combines TRBV5-1 with TRBJ2-3, with D possibly called TRBD1 or TRBD2 (5 bases each). This CDR3 comprises 14 residues. V lost 4 bases and J lost 2, with 11 bases in between. Germline CDR1 is SGHRS and CDR2 is YFSETQ. This chain's CDR3 is CASSRGQNTDTQYF. The CDR3 DNA is TGCGCCAGCAGCCGGGGCCAGAACACAGATACGCAGTATTTT.